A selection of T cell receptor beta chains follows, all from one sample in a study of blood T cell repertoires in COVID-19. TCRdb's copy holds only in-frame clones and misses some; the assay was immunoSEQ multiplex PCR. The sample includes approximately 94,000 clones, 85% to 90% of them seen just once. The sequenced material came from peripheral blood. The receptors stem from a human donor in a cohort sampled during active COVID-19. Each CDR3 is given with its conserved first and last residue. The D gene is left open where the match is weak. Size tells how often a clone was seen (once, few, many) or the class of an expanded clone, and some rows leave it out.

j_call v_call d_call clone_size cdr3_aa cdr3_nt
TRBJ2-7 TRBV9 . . CASSKQGPPGTYEQYF TGTGCCAGCAGCAAACAGGGACCCCCAGGAACCTACGAGCAGTACTTC
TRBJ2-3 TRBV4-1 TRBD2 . CASSQDASGYSTDTQYF TGCGCCAGCAGCCAAGACGCTAGCGGGTACAGCACAGATACGCAGTATTTT
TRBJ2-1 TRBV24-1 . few CATGQYNEQFF TGTGCCACCGGACAGTACAATGAGCAGTTCTTC
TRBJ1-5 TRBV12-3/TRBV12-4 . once CASSLELSTPQHF TGTGCCAGCAGTTTGGAGTTAAGTACGCCCCAGCATTTT
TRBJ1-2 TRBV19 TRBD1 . CASSIGQGTYGYTF TGTGCCAGTAGTATCGGACAGGGGACCTATGGCTACACCTTC
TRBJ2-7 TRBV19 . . CASSISGQPYEQYF TGTGCCAGTAGTATATCGGGACAACCCTACGAGCAGTACTTC
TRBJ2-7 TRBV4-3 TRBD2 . CASSQDQAGRYEQYF TGCGCCAGCAGCCAAGACCAAGCGGGGCGCTACGAGCAGTACTTC
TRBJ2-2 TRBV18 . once CASSPSGQTNTGELFF TGTGCCAGCTCACCATCGGGACAAACGAACACCGGGGAGCTGTTTTTT
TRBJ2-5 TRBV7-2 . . CASSLRTYSSGTQYF TGTGCCAGCAGCTTACGAACCTACTCTTCGGGGACCCAGTACTTC
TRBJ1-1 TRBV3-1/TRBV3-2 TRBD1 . CASSQGQGVSPGGTEAFF TGTGCCAGCAGCCAAGGACAGGGGGTGTCTCCAGGCGGCACTGAAGCTTTCTTT
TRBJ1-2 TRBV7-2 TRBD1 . CASSLTGGGYTF TGTGCCAGCAGCTTGACAGGGGGCGGCTACACCTTC